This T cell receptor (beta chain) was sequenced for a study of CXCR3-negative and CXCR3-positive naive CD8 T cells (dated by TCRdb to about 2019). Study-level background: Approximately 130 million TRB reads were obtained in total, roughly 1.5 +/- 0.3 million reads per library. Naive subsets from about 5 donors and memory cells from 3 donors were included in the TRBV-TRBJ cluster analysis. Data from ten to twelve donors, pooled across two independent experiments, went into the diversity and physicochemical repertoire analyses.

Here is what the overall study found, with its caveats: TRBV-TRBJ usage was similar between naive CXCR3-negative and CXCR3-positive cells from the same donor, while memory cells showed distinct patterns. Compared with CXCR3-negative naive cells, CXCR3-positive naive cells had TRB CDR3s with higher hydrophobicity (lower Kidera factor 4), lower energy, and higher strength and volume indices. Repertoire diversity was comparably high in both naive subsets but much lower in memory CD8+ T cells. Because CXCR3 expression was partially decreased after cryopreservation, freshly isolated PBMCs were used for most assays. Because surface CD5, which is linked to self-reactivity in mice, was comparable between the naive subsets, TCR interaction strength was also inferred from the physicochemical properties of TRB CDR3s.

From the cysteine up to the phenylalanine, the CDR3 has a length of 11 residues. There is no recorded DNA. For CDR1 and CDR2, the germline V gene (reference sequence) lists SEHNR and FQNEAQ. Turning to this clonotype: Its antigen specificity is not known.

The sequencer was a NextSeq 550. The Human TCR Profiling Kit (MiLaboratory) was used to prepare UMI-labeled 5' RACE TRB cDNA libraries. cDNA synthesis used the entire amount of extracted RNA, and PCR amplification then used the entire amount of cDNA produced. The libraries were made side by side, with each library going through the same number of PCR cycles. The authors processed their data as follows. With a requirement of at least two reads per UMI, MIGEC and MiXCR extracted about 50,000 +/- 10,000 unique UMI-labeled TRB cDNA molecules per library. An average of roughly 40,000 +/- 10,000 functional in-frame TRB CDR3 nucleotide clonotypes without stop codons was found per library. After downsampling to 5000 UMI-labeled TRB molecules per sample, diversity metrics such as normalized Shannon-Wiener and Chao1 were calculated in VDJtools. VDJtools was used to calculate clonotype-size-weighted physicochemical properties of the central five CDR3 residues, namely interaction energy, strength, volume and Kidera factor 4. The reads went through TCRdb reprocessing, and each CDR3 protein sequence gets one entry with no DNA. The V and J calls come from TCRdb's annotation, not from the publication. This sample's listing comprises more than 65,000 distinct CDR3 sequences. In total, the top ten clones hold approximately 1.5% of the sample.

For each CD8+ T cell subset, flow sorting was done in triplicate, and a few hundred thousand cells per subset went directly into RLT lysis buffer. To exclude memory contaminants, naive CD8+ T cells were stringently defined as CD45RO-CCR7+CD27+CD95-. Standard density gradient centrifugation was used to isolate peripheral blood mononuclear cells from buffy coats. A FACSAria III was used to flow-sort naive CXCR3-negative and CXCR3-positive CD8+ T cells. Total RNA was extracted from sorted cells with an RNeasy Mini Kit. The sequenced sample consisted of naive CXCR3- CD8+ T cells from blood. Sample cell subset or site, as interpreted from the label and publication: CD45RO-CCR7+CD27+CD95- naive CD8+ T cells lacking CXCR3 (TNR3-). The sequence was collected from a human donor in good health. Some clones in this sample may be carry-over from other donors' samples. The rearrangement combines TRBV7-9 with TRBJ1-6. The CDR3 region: CATRTDSPLHF.